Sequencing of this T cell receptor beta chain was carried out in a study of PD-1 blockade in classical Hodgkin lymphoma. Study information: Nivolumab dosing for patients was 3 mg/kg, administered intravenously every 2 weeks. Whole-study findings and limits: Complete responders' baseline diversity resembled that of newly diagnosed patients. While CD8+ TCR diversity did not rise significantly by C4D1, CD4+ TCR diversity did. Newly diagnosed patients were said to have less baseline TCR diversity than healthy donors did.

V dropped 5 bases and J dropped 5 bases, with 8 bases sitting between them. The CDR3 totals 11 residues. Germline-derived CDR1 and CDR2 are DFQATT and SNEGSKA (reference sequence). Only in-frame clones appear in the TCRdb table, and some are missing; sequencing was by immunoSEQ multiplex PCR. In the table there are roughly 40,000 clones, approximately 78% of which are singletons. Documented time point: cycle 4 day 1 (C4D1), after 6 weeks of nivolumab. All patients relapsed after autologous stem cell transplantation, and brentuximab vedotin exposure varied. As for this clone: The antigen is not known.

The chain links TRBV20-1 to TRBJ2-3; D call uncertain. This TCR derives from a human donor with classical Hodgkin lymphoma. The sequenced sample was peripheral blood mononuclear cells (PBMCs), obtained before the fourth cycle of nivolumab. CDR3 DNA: TGCAGTGCTTCGAGTCGAGATACGCAGTATTTT. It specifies CSASSRDTQYF.